These 25 T cell receptor beta chains came from one sample sequenced in a study of regulatory T cells in long-lasting Graves disease. The time point denotes: newly diagnosed GD, antithyroid drugs for less than 3 months. The TCR library was made from RNA that had been extracted from PBMCs in TRIzol. Arm-PCR of CDR3 regions with iRepertoire HTBI primers generated TCR beta libraries. Via MiXCR, TCRdb re-called the multiplex PCR reads, giving one row per CDR3 protein. This repertoire shows around 360,000 distinct CDR3 sequences, around 15% found once; its top ten account for just over 20%. This sample was also put to use in a study of T cells in Graves' hyperthyroidism and ophthalmopathy.

The material was peripheral blood mononuclear cells (PBMCs), obtained at new diagnosis, from a patient treated with antithyroid drugs. All receptors derive from a woman in her late teens or twenties with Graves disease.

This clonotype was seen at least ten times. The CDR3 region is CASSPPTGAGPNEQFF. The CDR3 region has the DNA TGTGCCAGCTCACCACCTACGGGGGCGGGGCCCAATGAGCAGTTCTTC. The V and J genes are TRBV18 and TRBJ2-1, with D possibly called TRBD1 or TRBD2 (6 bases each). Trimming took off 0 bases at V and 6 bases at J, with 15 bases between the two ends. The CDR3 spans 16 residues. Germline loops: CDR1 KGHSH, CDR2 LQKENI.

This clonotype was picked up many times. The V gene is TRBV7-9, the J gene TRBJ1-2, with 8 bases fitting TRBD1. The CDR3 has 13 amino acids. Germline V gene lookup returns CDR1 SEHNR and CDR2 FQNEAQ (reference sequence). V was pared by 3 bases and J by 6 bases, with 3 bases of the junction left unmatched. The CDR3 here is CASSFSDRDGYTF. The CDR3 DNA reads TGTGCCAGCAGCTTTTCGGACAGGGATGGCTACACCTTC.

This clonotype has just a few counts. The chain couples TRBV9 to TRBJ1-6; TRBD1 agrees at 9 bases. CDR1 is SGDLS and CDR2 is YYNGEE in the germline V gene. The CDR3 sequence is 15 residues long. J was trimmed by 7 bases and V by 1 base; bases with no gene match: 3. Here the CDR3 DNA reads TGTGCCAGCAGCGTAATTGGGACAGGGAATTCACCCCTCCACTTT. This codes for CASSVIGTGNSPLHF.

This clonotype was recorded at least ten times. The rearrangement uses TRBV20-1 and TRBJ2-5; 10 positions agree with TRBD1. Germline V gene lookup returns CDR1 DFQATT and CDR2 SNEGSKA (reference sequence). The length of the CDR3 is 13 residues. The J segment lost 3 bases and the V segment lost 5 bases, leaving 3 bases of the junction unmatched. In DNA, the CDR3 is TGCAGTGCTGGGGACAGGGGTAAAGAGACCCAGTACTTC. This translates into CSAGDRGKETQYF.

There are a few counts of this clonotype. This rearrangement joins TRBV30 to TRBJ2-2, with TRBD2 as a possible D gene (7 bases). The V end lost 2 bases, the J end lost 1 base, and 11 bases lay between the germline ends. CDR3 length: 15 amino acids. Germline CDR1 and CDR2: GTSNPN and SVGIG (reference sequence). CDR3 residues: CAWSRGARNTGELFF. The CDR3 DNA reads as TGTGCCTGGAGTCGGGGGGCCCGGAACACCGGGGAGCTGTTTTTT.

This clonotype was seen ten or more times. This chain joins TRBV5-1 and TRBJ2-7, with D perhaps matching TRBD1 (6 bases). The germline V gene encodes CDR1 SGHRS and CDR2 YFSETQ. CDR3 size: 16 residues. Trimming removed 0 bases at V and 0 bases at J, with 13 bases between. CDR3 DNA: TGCGCCAGCAGCTTGGTTGGGGGCCATGGCTCCTACGAGCAGTACTTC. It codes for CASSLVGGHGSYEQYF. The whole variable domain, remainder taken from reference TRBV5-1 and TRBJ2-7, is KAGVTQTPRYLIKTRGQQVTLSCSPISGHRSVSWYQQTPGQGLQFLFEYFSETQRNKGNFPGRFSGRQFSNSRSEMNVSTLELGDSALYLCASSLVGGHGSYEQYFGPGTRLTVT.

This clonotype was observed at least ten times. The genes are TRBV7-2 and TRBJ2-1, with 7 positions matching TRBD1. Germline V gene lookup returns CDR1 SGHTA and CDR2 FQGNSA. Losses at the gene ends were 5 bases for V and 7 bases for J; bases not matched to a gene: 11. This CDR3 is built from 15 residues. CDR3 in amino acids: CASSTFQTGRNEQFF. In DNA, the CDR3 is TGTGCCAGCAGCACCTTCCAGACAGGGCGGAATGAGCAGTTCTTC. Supplemented by reference TRBV7-2 and TRBJ2-1, the full variable domain reads GAGVSQSPSNKVTEKGKDVELRCDPISGHTALYWYRQSLGQGLEFLIYFQGNSAPDKSGLPSDRFSAERTGGSVSTLTIQRTQQEDSAVYLCASSTFQTGRNEQFFGPGTRLTVL.

This chain connects TRBV5-1 to TRBJ2-1; 10 bases match TRBD2. V gave up 0 bases and J gave up 0 bases; unmatched junction bases: 9. Germline lookup yields CDR1 SGHRS and CDR2 YFSETQ. The CDR3 consists of 19 residues. The CDR3 is CASSLGASGGSRSYNEQFF. DNA for the CDR3: TGCGCCAGCAGCTTGGGGGCTAGCGGGGGCAGCCGCTCCTACAATGAGCAGTTCTTC.

About this clonotype itself: With a much larger clone just one base away, this may be a read error. This chain connects TRBV18 to TRBJ1-5, with no clear D. The CDR3 runs 16 residues. Germline assignment: CDR1 KGHSH and CDR2 LQKENI. This CDR3 reads CASSPRQALPNQLQHF. For the CDR3, the DNA is TGTGCCAGCTCACCACGGCAGGCGCTCCCCAATCAGCTCCAGCATTTT.

Ten or more counts support this clonotype. This chain connects TRBV9 to TRBJ1-3; D is undetermined. The CDR3 spans 14 residues. Trimming took 0 bases from V and 6 from J, leaving 10 bases between them. Germline assignment: CDR1 SGDLS and CDR2 YYNGEE. Here the CDR3 reads CASSVDPGLNTIYF. As DNA, the CDR3 is TGTGCCAGCAGCGTAGATCCTGGCTTAAACACCATATATTTT. The entire variable domain, with the rest obtained from reference TRBV9 and TRBJ1-3, is as follows: DSGVTQTPKHLITATGQRVTLRCSPRSGDLSVYWYQQSLDQGLQFLIQYYNGEERAKGNILERFSAQQFPDLHSELNLSSLELGDSALYFCASSVDPGLNTIYFGEGSWLTVV.

At least ten counts were recorded for this clonotype. V and J are TRBV3-1 and TRBJ2-2; tentative D call: TRBD2 (5 bases). Germline V gives CDR1 LGHDT, CDR2 YNNKEL (reference sequence). V was clipped by 6 bases and J by 6 bases, with 14 bases between them. The CDR3 runs 14 residues. The CDR3 nucleotides read TGTGCCAGCAGACCCACTAGTTTGTCCGGGGAGCTGTTTTTT. This sequence encodes CASRPTSLSGELFF.

This clonotype was counted at least ten times. The chain carries TRBV5-6 and TRBJ2-5; D possibly matches TRBD1 or TRBD2 (5 bases each). V lost 3 bases, J lost 2 bases, and 17 bases lay in between. The CDR3 contains 16 residues. CDR1 and CDR2 from the germline V gene are SGHDT and YYEEEE. CDR3 nucleotides: TGTGCCAGCAGCTCGATACTCGGGACGGTTCAAGAGACCCAGTACTTC. It translates to CASSSILGTVQETQYF.

The table lists this clonotype with many counts. The gene calls are TRBV7-8 and TRBJ2-7; D may be TRBD1 or TRBD2 (5 bases each). V was cut by 5 bases and J by 5 bases, with 10 bases left in between. The CDR3 spans 12 residues. Germline V lookup: CDR1 SGHVS, CDR2 FQNEAQ. The CDR3 loop reads CASSPGTNEQYF. The CDR3 DNA sequence: TGTGCCAGCAGCCCCGGGACCAACGAGCAGTACTTC.

At least ten counts were recorded for this clonotype. The V gene is TRBV7-2, the J gene TRBJ1-2; a possible D gene is TRBD1 (6 bases). This CDR3 is 17 amino acids long. Germline CDR1 SGHTA, CDR2 FQGNSA. The germline V and J ends were trimmed by 5 bases and 0 bases, with 19 bases remaining between them. CDR3 protein: CASSLPLGAGANYGYTF. Written as DNA, the CDR3 is TGTGCCAGCAGCCTCCCGTTGGGGGCAGGGGCTAACTATGGCTACACCTTC.

The sample holds many counts of this clonotype. The germline gene is not matched at one end of the junction; a read error may be the cause. The V call is TRBV6-1, the J call TRBJ2-5; 8 bases align to TRBD1. Germline V gene lookup returns CDR1 MNHNS and CDR2 SASEGT. CDR3 size: 12 residues. The CDR3 coding sequence is TGTGCCAGCAGTGAAGCGCGCGGACAGGGCTCCTTC. This encodes CASSEARGQGSF.

This clonotype was seen a handful of times. The gene calls are TRBV29-1 and TRBJ2-7; the D gene is possibly TRBD2 (6 bases). Trimming removed 4 bases at V and 9 bases at J, with 22 bases between. The length of the CDR3 is 14 residues. The germline V gene encodes CDR1 SQVTM and CDR2 ANQGSEA. The CDR3 coding sequence is TGCAGCGTTGTGCGCGGGACTGGGCTTCCAATGCAGTACTTC. Amino acids: CSVVRGTGLPMQYF.

This clonotype was counted at least ten times. This rearrangement joins TRBV15 to TRBJ2-2, with D perhaps assigned TRBD1 or TRBD2 (5 bases each). Per the germline V gene, CDR1 is LNHNV and CDR2 is YYDKDF (reference sequence). Trimming removed 6 bases from V and 2 bases from J, with 19 bases in between. This CDR3 spans 17 amino acids. The DNA for the CDR3 is TGTGCCACCAGTAACCTAGGGGCGAGGGCTAACACCGGGGAGCTGTTTTTT. Protein product: CATSNLGARANTGELFF.

The J gene is TRBJ2-1, the V gene TRBV20-1; 9 nucleotides align to TRBD2. J was trimmed by 7 bases and V by 8 bases; bases with no gene match: 6. The CDR3 spans 12 residues. Germline V lookup: CDR1 DFQATT, CDR2 SNEGSKA (reference sequence). The CDR3: CSYDSGSNEQFF. CDR3 nucleotide sequence: TGCAGTTATGATAGCGGGAGTAATGAGCAGTTCTTC.

This clonotype occurred many times. The genes are TRBV11-3 and TRBJ2-1; D is perhaps TRBD2 (5 bases). The CDR3 contains 15 residues. V shed 1 base and J shed 3 bases, with 10 bases lying between them. The germline CDR1 and CDR2 sequences are SGHNT and YENEEA. The CDR3 loop reads CASSLVSGDYNEQFF. The CDR3 DNA follows: TGTGCCAGCAGCTTAGTAAGCGGAGACTACAATGAGCAGTTCTTC.

This clonotype was observed at least ten times. The rearrangement links TRBV11-2 to TRBJ2-1; 16 nucleotides line up with TRBD2. Per germline, CDR1 SGHAT and CDR2 FQNNGV. The CDR3 spans 20 residues. The junction had 11 bases not matched to a gene; V was cut back by 4 bases and J by 2 bases. CDR3 in amino acids: CASSSQLGTSGGAAYNEQFF. CDR3 DNA: TGTGCCAGCAGCTCCCAACTGGGGACTAGCGGGGGGGCCGCCTACAATGAGCAGTTCTTC.

The chain employs TRBV15 and TRBJ1-2; 9 nucleotides agree with TRBD1. The J segment lost 7 bases and the V segment lost 5 bases, leaving 5 bases of the junction unmatched. This CDR3 has 13 amino acids. The germline gives CDR1 LNHNV, CDR2 YYDKDF (reference sequence). The CDR3 DNA sequence: TGTGCCACCAGCTTACAGGGGGCGGGTGGCTACACCTTC. It encodes CATSLQGAGGYTF.

This clonotype was found a few times. The CDR3 DNA reads as TGCGCCAGCAGCCTTCTGACAGTCCAAGAGACCCAGTACTTC. This sequence encodes CASSLLTVQETQYF. The gene calls are TRBV5-1 and TRBJ2-5, with D maybe TRBD1 (5 bases). Germline V gives CDR1 SGHRS, CDR2 YFSETQ. Trimming cost V 4 bases and J 1 base, with 11 bases left between them. This CDR3 is built from 14 residues.

Comment on this clonotype: This sequence is one base from a far larger clone and is likely a read error. The J gene is TRBJ2-1, the V gene TRBV10-3, with unresolved D. The J call may be in error: the DNA end matches TRBJ2-5 better. This CDR3 has 15 amino acids. Per the germline V gene, CDR1 is ENHRY and CDR2 is SYGVKD. Here the CDR3 reads CAISGTGAAGETQYF. For the CDR3, the DNA is TGTGCCATCAGTGGGACGGGCGCGGCAGGAGAGACCCAGTACTTC.

This clonotype appeared a few times. The genes are TRBV5-1 and TRBJ1-6, with D possibly matching TRBD1 (5 bases). The CDR3 consists of 13 residues. V was cut by 3 bases and J by 14 bases, with 15 bases left in between. CDR1 is SGHRS, CDR2 YFSETQ, per germline. The CDR3 coding sequence is TGCGCCAGCAGCTCCGAACCGGGACGGACCCTCCACTTT. This encodes CASSSEPGRTLHF.

This clonotype was seen a handful of times. V gene TRBV7-9 combines with J gene TRBJ1-4; no definite D call. Germline loops: CDR1 SEHNR, CDR2 FQNEAQ (reference sequence). The CDR3 has 17 residues. The germline V and J ends were trimmed by 5 bases and 0 bases, with 16 bases remaining between them. In DNA, the CDR3 is TGTGCCAGCAGCCCTTTAATAGACACTGCAACTAATGAAAAACTGTTTTTT. Protein product: CASSPLIDTATNEKLFF.